The T cell receptor beta chain described here comes from a study of response to subunit inactivated influenza vaccine. General observations from the study: That few new T cells are recruited by each seasonal influenza vaccination was the authors' suggestion.

With respect to this clonotype: Its antigen is still unknown.

The CDR3 sequence is 16 residues long. V shed 4 bases, J shed 0 bases, and the junction held 7 bases outside the gene matches. Germline lookup yields CDR1 SGHRS and CDR2 YFSETQ. Each CDR3 protein gets one entry after TCRdb re-called the RT-PCR reads with MiXCR. This table holds roughly 500,000 distinct CDR3 sequences, roughly 27% found once. The genes are TRBV5-1 and TRBJ2-4; TRBD1 matches at 7 bases. The TCR comes from a man between 45 and 60 years old who received an inactivated influenza vaccine. This specimen consisted of CD4+ T cells sorted from PBMCs, obtained approximately 5 days after vaccination. CDR3 loop: CASSPDRAIAKNIQYF. The CDR3, as DNA: TGCGCCAGCAGCCCCGACAGGGCCATAGCCAAAAACATTCAGTACTTC.